The next 7 T cell receptor beta chains were all read from a single sample in a study of T cell changes during pregnancy in multiple sclerosis. Some clones are missing from TCRdb's copy, which holds only in-frame ones; the method was immunoSEQ multiplex PCR. The data hold about 60,000 clones, with about 90% observed a single time. This specimen consisted of CD4+ T cells from peripheral blood mononuclear cells, obtained in the first trimester of pregnancy. The receptors were gathered from a female donor with multiple sclerosis, enrolled in a pregnancy study.

V and J are TRBV30 and TRBJ2-7; 10 bases are a match to TRBD1. CDR1 and CDR2 from the germline V gene are GTSNPN and SVGIG (reference sequence). This CDR3 region has 17 residues. The ends lost 0 bases at V and 3 bases at J; junction bases unmatched: 11. The CDR3 is CAWSVWIGQGGFYEQYF. The CDR3 nucleotides read TGTGCCTGGAGTGTATGGATAGGACAGGGGGGCTTCTACGAGCAGTACTTC.

Only one count was recorded for this clone. The chain combines TRBV6-5 with TRBJ1-5, with D maybe TRBD1 (6 bases). With 2 bases removed from V and 1 base from J, the gap between germline ends came to 9 bases. CDR3 length equals 15 residues. CDR1 and CDR2 from the germline V gene are MNHEY and SVGAGI. In DNA form, the CDR3 reads TGTGCCAGCAGTTACAACAGGGCGAGCAATCAGCCCCAGCATTTT. Residues: CASSYNRASNQPQHF.

This clone was detected only once. The rearrangement uses TRBV27 and TRBJ1-1; 8 nucleotides align to TRBD1. This CDR3 has 15 amino acids. With 7 bases clipped from V and 2 bases from J, the junction kept 9 bases outside the gene matches. Germline CDR1 and CDR2: MNHEY and SMNVEV (reference sequence). The CDR3 here is CASILQQGVNTEAFF. The CDR3 DNA follows: TGTGCCAGCATCCTCCAACAGGGGGTTAACACTGAAGCTTTCTTT.

The chain employs TRBV7-2 and TRBJ1-1; no firm D call. Trimming left V 0 bases short and J 5 bases short, with 10 bases between. Germline V CDR1 and CDR2: SGHTA, FQGNSA. This CDR3 has 14 residues. Here the CDR3 reads CASSLAVAGTEAFF. The CDR3 DNA follows: TGTGCCAGCAGCTTAGCGGTGGCGGGGACTGAAGCTTTCTTT.

V usage is TRBV5-1 and J usage is TRBJ2-1; 10 positions agree with TRBD2. Trimming cost V 5 bases and J 5 bases; bases outside gene matches: 4. The CDR3 covers 14 residues. CDR1 and CDR2 from the germline V gene are SGHRS and YFSETQ. This CDR3 reads CASRVGTSDNEQFF. The CDR3 DNA reads TGCGCCAGCAGGGTTGGGACTAGCGACAATGAGCAGTTCTTC.

The rearrangement links TRBV4-2 to TRBJ2-7; 7 bases agree with TRBD1. Trimming removed 3 bases from V and 4 bases from J; junction bases left unmatched: 9. This CDR3 region has 15 residues. The germline gives CDR1 LGHNA, CDR2 YNFKEQ. The CDR3 loop reads CASSQTRDSGYEQYF. The CDR3 region has the DNA TGTGCCAGCAGCCAGACGAGGGACAGCGGTTACGAGCAGTACTTC.

The chain carries TRBV15 and TRBJ2-2; weak D call: TRBD1 (6 bases). The CDR3 spans 19 residues. The germline gives CDR1 LNHNV, CDR2 YYDKDF (reference sequence). The V gene lost 0 bases and the J gene lost 7 bases, with 24 bases spanning the gap. The CDR3 DNA reads TGTGCCACCAGCAGAGATCGGGGCTCCCTGGGACAACACGGCGGGGAGCTGTTTTTT. Its protein product is CATSRDRGSLGQHGGELFF.